These T cell receptor beta chains were read from a single sample in a study of blood T cells in healthy people across ages. A single record per CDR3 protein comes from TCRdb applying MiXCR to the 5' RACE reads. This sample carries about 1 million distinct CDR3 sequences, roughly 24% of them seen once, and the ten largest clones take approximately 0.71%. These same data were also listed under a study on T cells of mothers and their children.

Specimen: blood. Receptors originate from a girl aged 2 to 9 in good health. CDR3s include the opening cysteine and the closing phenylalanine or tryptophan. The order of the fields is D gene, J gene, V gene, clone size, CDR3 protein, CDR3 DNA. D genes are given only for firm matches. Expanded clones are given a class, and other clones once, few, many or no size at all.

D gene: NA; J gene: TRBJ2-3; V gene: TRBV9; clone size: NA; CDR3 protein: CASGLGGTWADTQYF; CDR3 DNA: TGTGCCAGCGGGCTAGGAGGTACATGGGCAGATACGCAGTATTTT
D gene: NA; J gene: TRBJ2-5; V gene: TRBV20-1; clone size: NA; CDR3 protein: CSAGGRGGETQYF; CDR3 DNA: TGCAGTGCTGGGGGGCGGGGCGGGGAGACCCAGTACTTC
D gene: NA; J gene: TRBJ2-1; V gene: TRBV7-3; clone size: NA; CDR3 protein: CASSWTFSSYNEQFF; CDR3 DNA: TGTGCCAGCAGCTGGACTTTTAGCTCCTACAATGAGCAGTTCTTC
D gene: TRBD2; J gene: TRBJ2-7; V gene: TRBV19; clone size: few; CDR3 protein: CASSIFQREYYYEQYF; CDR3 DNA: TGTGCCAGTAGTATTTTCCAGCGGGAGTACTACTACGAGCAGTACTTC
D gene: TRBD2; J gene: TRBJ2-1; V gene: TRBV20-1; clone size: NA; CDR3 protein: CSALGWAGGGREQFF; CDR3 DNA: TGCAGTGCCTTGGGGTGGGCGGGAGGAGGGAGAGAGCAGTTCTTC
D gene: NA; J gene: TRBJ1-1; V gene: TRBV27; clone size: few; CDR3 protein: CASSPIFNYRTVNTEAFF; CDR3 DNA: TGTGCCAGCAGTCCCATTTTTAACTATAGGACGGTGAACACTGAAGCTTTCTTT
D gene: NA; J gene: TRBJ2-3; V gene: TRBV7-8; clone size: NA; CDR3 protein: CASSSLFGANRPDTQYF; CDR3 DNA: TGTGCCAGCAGCTCGCTCTTCGGGGCCAACCGCCCAGATACGCAGTATTTT
D gene: NA; J gene: TRBJ2-5; V gene: TRBV9; clone size: few; CDR3 protein: CASSPNGDRRREVF; CDR3 DNA: TGTGCCAGCAGCCCGAATGGGGACCGCCGGAGGGAGGTCTTC
D gene: TRBD2; J gene: TRBJ2-3; V gene: TRBV24-1; clone size: few; CDR3 protein: CATSRPREADTQYF; CDR3 DNA: TGTGCCACCAGTCGGCCTCGGGAGGCGGATACGCAGTATTTT
D gene: TRBD1; J gene: TRBJ1-4; V gene: TRBV6-1; clone size: few; CDR3 protein: CASREDRTNEKLFF; CDR3 DNA: TGTGCCAGCAGGGAGGACAGGACCAATGAAAAACTGTTTTTT
D gene: TRBD1; J gene: TRBJ2-3; V gene: TRBV12-3/TRBV12-4; clone size: NA; CDR3 protein: CASSPRGLVTDTQYF; CDR3 DNA: TGTGCCAGCAGTCCTAGGGGGCTTGTCACAGATACGCAGTATTTT
D gene: NA; J gene: TRBJ2-5; V gene: TRBV3-1; clone size: NA; CDR3 protein: CASSLLRGGTSVGETQYF; CDR3 DNA: TGTGCCAGCAGCCTGTTGAGGGGGGGGACCTCGGTCGGAGAGACCCAGTACTTC
D gene: TRBD1; J gene: TRBJ2-1; V gene: TRBV11-2; clone size: NA; CDR3 protein: CASSLKDRAGYNEQFF; CDR3 DNA: TGTGCCAGCAGCTTAAAAGACAGGGCTGGGTACAATGAGCAGTTCTTC
D gene: NA; J gene: TRBJ2-3; V gene: TRBV29-1; clone size: NA; CDR3 protein: CSVVRGRTDTQYF; CDR3 DNA: TGCAGCGTCGTACGGGGGCGTACAGATACGCAGTATTTT
D gene: NA; J gene: TRBJ2-7; V gene: TRBV10-3; clone size: NA; CDR3 protein: CAISAVSYEQYF; CDR3 DNA: TGTGCCATCAGCGCCGTCTCCTACGAGCAGTACTTC
D gene: NA; J gene: TRBJ2-7; V gene: TRBV6-2/TRBV6-3; clone size: few; CDR3 protein: CASSYRVYEQYF; CDR3 DNA: TGTGCCAGCAGTTATAGGGTGTACGAGCAGTACTTC
D gene: TRBD2; J gene: TRBJ2-1; V gene: TRBV4-1; clone size: few; CDR3 protein: CASSRTSGSADEQFF; CDR3 DNA: TGCGCCAGCAGCCGCACTAGCGGGAGTGCGGATGAGCAGTTCTTC
D gene: TRBD2; J gene: TRBJ2-1; V gene: TRBV12-3/TRBV12-4; clone size: NA; CDR3 protein: CASEAGSYNEQFF; CDR3 DNA: TGTGCCAGCGAAGCGGGATCCTACAATGAGCAGTTCTTC
D gene: NA; J gene: TRBJ1-2; V gene: TRBV20-1; clone size: NA; CDR3 protein: CSARDWSMEGYTF; CDR3 DNA: TGCAGTGCTAGAGATTGGAGTATGGAGGGCTACACCTTC
D gene: TRBD2; J gene: TRBJ2-1; V gene: TRBV27; clone size: NA; CDR3 protein: CASSLWTSGNNEQFF; CDR3 DNA: TGTGCCAGCAGTCTCTGGACTAGCGGTAACAATGAGCAGTTCTTC
D gene: NA; J gene: TRBJ2-2; V gene: TRBV6-2/TRBV6-3; clone size: few; CDR3 protein: CASKGVKGTGELFF; CDR3 DNA: TGTGCCAGCAAAGGGGTTAAGGGCACCGGGGAGCTGTTTTTT
D gene: NA; J gene: TRBJ2-1; V gene: TRBV5-1; clone size: NA; CDR3 protein: CASSLEQEQFF; CDR3 DNA: TGCGCCAGCAGCTTGGAACAGGAGCAGTTCTTC
D gene: TRBD1; J gene: TRBJ2-7; V gene: TRBV7-2; clone size: NA; CDR3 protein: CASSLPPVGTGAYEQYF; CDR3 DNA: TGTGCCAGCAGCCTCCCGCCCGTGGGGACAGGAGCCTACGAGCAGTACTTC
D gene: TRBD2; J gene: TRBJ2-1; V gene: TRBV9; clone size: few; CDR3 protein: CASSPIGGSSYNEQFF; CDR3 DNA: TGTGCCAGCAGCCCCATCGGGGGGAGCTCCTACAATGAGCAGTTCTTC
D gene: NA; J gene: TRBJ2-7; V gene: TRBV28; clone size: few; CDR3 protein: CASSSPGEVQYF; CDR3 DNA: TGTGCCAGCAGCTCACCGGGGGAGGTGCAGTACTTC
D gene: NA; J gene: TRBJ2-4; V gene: TRBV20-1; clone size: NA; CDR3 protein: CSAALAATKNIQYF; CDR3 DNA: TGCAGTGCTGCCCTCGCCGCTACCAAAAACATTCAATACTTC
D gene: TRBD1; J gene: TRBJ1-6; V gene: TRBV6-1; clone size: NA; CDR3 protein: CASSLGAQGAQNNSPLHF; CDR3 DNA: TGTGCCAGCAGTCTGGGGGCACAGGGGGCGCAGAACAATTCACCCCTCCACTTT
D gene: NA; J gene: TRBJ1-1; V gene: TRBV18; clone size: few; CDR3 protein: CASSPRGFNTEAFF; CDR3 DNA: TGTGCCAGCTCACCTCGGGGATTTAACACTGAAGCTTTCTTT
D gene: NA; J gene: TRBJ2-1; V gene: TRBV29-1; clone size: NA; CDR3 protein: CSVVQSSYNEQFF; CDR3 DNA: TGCAGCGTTGTTCAAAGCTCCTACAATGAGCAGTTCTTC
D gene: TRBD1; J gene: TRBJ1-6; V gene: TRBV6-5; clone size: NA; CDR3 protein: CASKEGAEVNSPLHF; CDR3 DNA: TGTGCCAGCAAGGAGGGGGCGGAAGTAAATTCACCCCTCCACTTT
D gene: NA; J gene: TRBJ2-5; V gene: TRBV7-9; clone size: few; CDR3 protein: CASSVRLTIKETQYF; CDR3 DNA: TGTGCCAGCAGCGTTAGACTAACGATTAAAGAGACCCAGTACTTC
D gene: NA; J gene: TRBJ1-1; V gene: TRBV2; clone size: NA; CDR3 protein: CASSDRVAFF; CDR3 DNA: TGTGCCAGCAGTGACAGGGTAGCTTTCTTT
D gene: TRBD2; J gene: TRBJ2-5; V gene: TRBV12-3/TRBV12-4; clone size: few; CDR3 protein: CASSSSGLAGSETQYF; CDR3 DNA: TGTGCCAGCAGTTCATCGGGACTAGCGGGGTCTGAGACCCAGTACTTC
D gene: NA; J gene: TRBJ2-7; V gene: TRBV12-3/TRBV12-4; clone size: once; CDR3 protein: CASSLGQFNEQYF; CDR3 DNA: TGTGCCAGCAGCCTAGGACAGTTCAACGAGCAGTACTTC
D gene: NA; J gene: TRBJ2-1; V gene: TRBV12-3/TRBV12-4; clone size: NA; CDR3 protein: CASSYHRGNEQFF; CDR3 DNA: TGTGCCAGCAGTTACCACCGGGGGAATGAGCAGTTCTTC
D gene: TRBD2; J gene: TRBJ2-5; V gene: TRBV5-1; clone size: NA; CDR3 protein: CASSLASGGLQETQYF; CDR3 DNA: TGCGCCAGCAGCTTGGCGTCGGGGGGGCTGCAAGAGACCCAGTACTTC
D gene: NA; J gene: TRBJ2-1; V gene: TRBV27; clone size: few; CDR3 protein: CASSLGTQGYNEQFF; CDR3 DNA: TGTGCCAGCAGTTTGGGGACCCAAGGCTACAATGAGCAGTTCTTC
D gene: TRBD2; J gene: TRBJ2-7; V gene: TRBV4-1; clone size: few; CDR3 protein: CASSQDIRGAYEQYF; CDR3 DNA: TGCGCCAGCAGCCAAGACATCCGGGGGGCCTACGAGCAGTACTTC
D gene: NA; J gene: TRBJ2-7; V gene: TRBV28; clone size: NA; CDR3 protein: CASSPTDFSYEQYF; CDR3 DNA: TGTGCCAGCAGCCCGACAGATTTCTCCTACGAGCAGTACTTC
D gene: NA; J gene: TRBJ2-1; V gene: TRBV20-1; clone size: NA; CDR3 protein: CSARDIGGAKDEQFF; CDR3 DNA: TGCAGTGCTAGAGATATAGGGGGGGCCAAGGATGAGCAGTTCTTC
D gene: NA; J gene: TRBJ2-5; V gene: TRBV6-2/TRBV6-3; clone size: few; CDR3 protein: CASWSKGRLGGETQYF; CDR3 DNA: TGTGCCAGCTGGTCCAAAGGGCGATTAGGTGGAGAGACCCAGTACTTC
D gene: TRBD1; J gene: TRBJ2-5; V gene: TRBV9; clone size: few; CDR3 protein: CASGPGQGETQYF; CDR3 DNA: TGTGCCAGCGGACCGGGACAGGGAGAGACCCAGTACTTC
D gene: NA; J gene: TRBJ1-1; V gene: TRBV28; clone size: few; CDR3 protein: CASSFRGTGEAFF; CDR3 DNA: TGTGCCAGCAGTTTTCGGGGAACAGGGGAAGCTTTCTTT
D gene: NA; J gene: TRBJ2-7; V gene: TRBV18; clone size: few; CDR3 protein: CASSSGSVAYEQYF; CDR3 DNA: TGTGCCAGCTCTTCCGGTTCGGTGGCCTACGAGCAGTACTTC
D gene: TRBD1; J gene: TRBJ1-2; V gene: TRBV29-1; clone size: NA; CDR3 protein: CSAGQGNGYTF; CDR3 DNA: TGCAGCGCTGGACAGGGCAATGGCTACACCTTC
D gene: TRBD2; J gene: TRBJ2-5; V gene: TRBV14; clone size: few; CDR3 protein: CASSQGFREGWLETQYF; CDR3 DNA: TGTGCCAGCAGCCAAGGGTTTCGGGAGGGTTGGTTGGAGACCCAGTACTTC
D gene: TRBD1; J gene: TRBJ1-1; V gene: TRBV7-9; clone size: NA; CDR3 protein: CASSGTAKAFF; CDR3 DNA: TGTGCCAGCAGCGGGACAGCGAAAGCTTTCTTT
D gene: NA; J gene: TRBJ2-2; V gene: TRBV12-3/TRBV12-4; clone size: NA; CDR3 protein: CASSVGLPTGELFF; CDR3 DNA: TGTGCCAGCTCGGTGGGGCTTCCCACCGGGGAGCTGTTTTTT